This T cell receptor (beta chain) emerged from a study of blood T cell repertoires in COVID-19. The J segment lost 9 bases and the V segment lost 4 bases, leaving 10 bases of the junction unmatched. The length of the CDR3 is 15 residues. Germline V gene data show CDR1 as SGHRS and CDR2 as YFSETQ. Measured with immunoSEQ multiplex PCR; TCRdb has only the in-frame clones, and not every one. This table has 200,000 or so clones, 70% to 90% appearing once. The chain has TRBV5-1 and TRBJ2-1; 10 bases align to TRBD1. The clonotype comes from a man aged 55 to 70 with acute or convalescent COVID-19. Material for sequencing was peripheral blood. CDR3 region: CASSITGTGVVEQFF. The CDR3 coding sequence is TGCGCCAGCAGCATCACCGGGACAGGGGTGGTTGAGCAGTTCTTC.